These 21 T cell receptor beta chains were all obtained from the same sample, sequenced in a study of a mutant IDH1 vaccine in newly diagnosed glioma. Data came from immunoSEQ multiplex PCR; TCRdb stores just in-frame clones and leaves some out. Among about 24,000 clones listed, less than 80% were seen once. Regarding time point: week 11, during vaccination. The study gave 300 ug of mutant IDH1 20-mer peptide per vaccine dose, with topical imiquimod. Antigens of these TCRs are unknown. Sequencing used PBMCs, obtained from a glioma patient whose treatment included an IDH1 peptide vaccine. All receptors come from a middle-aged man with glioma.

This chain links TRBV7-8 with TRBJ2-5; D is ambiguous. V was clipped by 5 bases and J by 1 base, with 2 bases between them. The germline CDR1 and CDR2 sequences are SGHVS and FQNEAQ. This CDR3 is built from 11 residues. The CDR3 is CASSLQETQYF. Here the CDR3 DNA reads TGTGCCAGCAGCCTCCAAGAGACCCAGTACTTC.

The gene calls are TRBV29-1 and TRBJ2-7, with TRBD1 identical over 8 bases. Germline V lookup: CDR1 SQVTM, CDR2 ANQGSEA. Trimming removed 4 bases from V and 2 bases from J; junction bases left unmatched: 4. This CDR3 contains 13 residues. The CDR3 here is CSVGQGAAYEQYF. CDR3 sequence (DNA): TGCAGCGTTGGGCAGGGGGCCGCCTACGAGCAGTACTTC.

The genes are TRBV18 and TRBJ2-2, with D possibly being TRBD2 (6 bases). From germline, CDR1 is KGHSH and CDR2 LQKENI. Between the trimmed V and J ends, which lost 3 bases and 3 bases, there was a span of 14 bases. The CDR3 consists of 16 residues. DNA for the CDR3: TGTGCCAGCTCACCCGGCGGGACTCGCGACACCGGGGAGCTGTTTTTT. It encodes CASSPGGTRDTGELFF.

The gene calls are TRBV10-3 and TRBJ2-3, with 7 bases lining up with TRBD2. CDR3 length: 15 residues. Germline CDR1 ENHRY, CDR2 SYGVKD. V lost 6 bases to trimming and J lost 0 bases; unmatched junction nucleotides: 6. Here the CDR3 reads CAIRGERESTDTQYF. CDR3 coding DNA: TGTGCCATCAGAGGGGAGCGGGAAAGCACAGATACGCAGTATTTT.

The genes are TRBV21-1 and TRBJ2-7; TRBD2 reflects the table's D call only, with no check against the DNA. TRBV21-1 is shown as a pseudogene. This CDR3 has 17 amino acids. CDR3 amino acids: CASSKMAPGTSGYEQYF. As DNA, the CDR3 is TGTGCCAGCAGCAAAATGGCCCCTGGGACTAGCGGCTACGAGCAGTACTTC.

This chain connects TRBV28 to TRBJ2-5; TRBD2 matches 14 bases. The CDR3 totals 16 residues. The V segment lost 5 bases and the J segment 7 bases; nucleotides outside the gene matches: 9. The germline CDR1 and CDR2 sequences are MDHEN and SYDVKM. DNA of the CDR3: TGTGCCAGCAGTCCGCAGGGACTAGCGGGAGTCGCGACCCAGTACTTC. As protein: CASSPQGLAGVATQYF.

The count of this clone is one. This sequence joins TRBV9 and TRBJ2-1, with 8 bases fitting TRBD1. J gave up 9 bases and V 0 bases, and 17 bases lay outside the gene matches. CDR3 length: 18 amino acids. CDR1 and CDR2 from the germline V gene are SGDLS and YYNGEE. The CDR3 region is CASSVVPGTGIVSSEQFF. CDR3 nucleotides: TGTGCCAGCAGCGTAGTGCCAGGGACAGGTATAGTTTCGAGTGAGCAGTTCTTC. The full variable domain, its missing parts supplied by reference TRBV9 and TRBJ2-1, is DSGVTQTPKHLITATGQRVTLRCSPRSGDLSVYWYQQSLDQGLQFLIQYYNGEERAKGNILERFSAQQFPDLHSELNLSSLELGDSALYFCASSVVPGTGIVSSEQFFGPGTRLTVL.

This clone occurred a few times. The rearrangement joins TRBV28 to TRBJ1-1, with D uncertain. CDR3 length: 12 amino acids. Trimming cost V 3 bases and J 1 base, with 3 bases left between them. Germline loops: CDR1 MDHEN, CDR2 SYDVKM. CDR3 sequence (DNA): TGTGCCAGCAGTTTTGCGAACACTGAAGCTTTCTTT. Translating gives CASSFANTEAFF.

This clone turned up a few times. The chain recombines TRBV7-8 with TRBJ1-5; D call uncertain. This CDR3 contains 13 residues. V shed 1 base and J shed 5 bases, with 6 bases lying between them. Per the germline V gene, CDR1 is SGHVS and CDR2 is FQNEAQ. In nucleotides, the CDR3 is TGTGCCAGCAGCTTAGTCAGAGATCAGCCCCAGCATTTT. Translated, it gives CASSLVRDQPQHF.

The CDR3 reads CASSEARVVQGQETQYF. The CDR3 bases are TGTGCCAGCAGTGAAGCGCGGGTGGTTCAGGGACAAGAGACCCAGTACTTC. V usage is TRBV6-1 and J usage is TRBJ2-5; D could derive from TRBD1 or TRBD2 (5 bases each). This CDR3 contains 17 residues. V lost 0 bases and J 2 bases, leaving 16 bases between the germline ends. Germline CDR1 MNHNS, CDR2 SASEGT.

V is TRBV6-5 and J is TRBJ1-2, with 8 bases fitting TRBD1. This CDR3 comprises 13 residues. Germline CDR1 reads MNHEY; CDR2 reads SVGAGI. V lost 2 bases to trimming and J lost 6 bases; unmatched junction nucleotides: 2. This chain's CDR3 is CASSYTTGDGYTF. CDR3 nucleotides: TGTGCCAGCAGTTACACGACAGGGGATGGCTACACCTTC.

CDR3 amino acids: CASSLPRESYNQPQHF. CDR3 DNA sequence: TGTGCCAGCAGCCTACCCCGGGAATCGTACAATCAGCCCCAGCATTTT. The rearrangement uses TRBV7-9 and TRBJ1-5; D is undetermined. The CDR3 has 16 amino acids. From germline, CDR1 is SEHNR and CDR2 FQNEAQ (reference sequence). Trimming took off 5 bases at V and 3 bases at J, with 17 bases between the two ends.

The chain combines TRBV29-1 with TRBJ2-5; a weak D match, TRBD2 (5 bases). CDR1 and CDR2 from the germline V gene are SQVTM and ANQGSEA. The CDR3 length is 11 residues. V gave up 5 bases and J gave up 5 bases, with 9 bases separating them. Here the CDR3 reads CSVRGEETQYF. Written as DNA, the CDR3 is TGCAGCGTTCGGGGAGAGGAGACCCAGTACTTC.

This clone is a singleton in its sample. This chain uses TRBV4-1 with TRBJ1-5, with a possible D match to TRBD1 (5 bases). The CDR3 is 18 residues long. The V end was cut by 0 bases, the J end by 0 bases, with 15 bases between. Germline CDR1 and CDR2: MGHRA and YSYEKL. This CDR3 reads CASSQDDGADYSNQPQHF. The CDR3 DNA is TGCGCCAGCAGCCAAGATGATGGGGCGGACTATAGCAATCAGCCCCAGCATTTT.

CDR3 protein: CASSSGGHSGMNEQFF. As DNA, the CDR3 is TGCGCCAGCAGTTCCGGGGGTCATAGCGGGATGAATGAGCAGTTCTTC. V gene TRBV5-1 combines with J gene TRBJ2-1; TRBD2 agrees at 8 bases. Germline loops: CDR1 SGHRS, CDR2 YFSETQ. CDR3 size: 16 residues. Trimming at V came to 5 bases and at J to 7 bases, leaving 14 bases not matched to a gene. Filled out from reference TRBV5-1 and TRBJ2-1, the complete variable domain reads KAGVTQTPRYLIKTRGQQVTLSCSPISGHRSVSWYQQTPGQGLQFLFEYFSETQRNKGNFPGRFSGRQFSNSRSEMNVSTLELGDSALYLCASSSGGHSGMNEQFFGPGTRLTVL.

The count of this clone is one. The CDR3 DNA reads TGTGCCAGCAGCTTGGTGCGAAATGAGCAGTTCTTC. Residues: CASSLVRNEQFF. V gene TRBV5-6 combines with J gene TRBJ2-1; D gene ambiguous. The CDR3 has 12 residues. Germline CDR1 is SGHDT and CDR2 is YYEEEE. The V and J ends lost 0 bases and 7 bases respectively, with 5 bases between them.

This chain joins TRBV7-9 and TRBJ1-5, with TRBD1 identical over 9 bases. Germline assignment: CDR1 SEHNR and CDR2 FQNEAQ (reference sequence). This CDR3 is 15 amino acids long. Trimming took 5 bases from V and 8 from J; bases not matched to a gene: 10. The CDR3 DNA reads TGTGCCAGCAGCCCTCGCGGACAGGGGCCCGAGCCCCAGCATTTT. Translated: CASSPRGQGPEPQHF.

The rearrangement joins TRBV10-1 to TRBJ1-1; D ambiguous. This CDR3 spans 14 amino acids. From germline, CDR1 is WNHNN and CDR2 SYGVQD (reference sequence). V lost 0 bases to trimming and J lost 8 bases, with 13 bases between them. The CDR3 reads CASSESSDPSEAFF. The CDR3 DNA reads as TGCGCCAGCAGTGAGTCGTCAGACCCCTCCGAAGCTTTCTTT.

The J gene is TRBJ1-1, the V gene TRBV11-2; D is perhaps TRBD1 (6 bases). The CDR3 has 13 amino acids. Trimming cost V 0 bases and J 7 bases, with 9 bases left between them. The germline gives CDR1 SGHAT, CDR2 FQNNGV. In DNA, the CDR3 is TGTGCCAGCAGCTTAGATCAGGGGTTTGAAGCTTTCTTT. As protein: CASSLDQGFEAFF.

The chain combines TRBV7-2 with TRBJ1-4; TRBD1 might be the D (6 bases). The germline V and J ends were trimmed by 4 bases and 0 bases, with 12 bases remaining between them. Germline CDR1 SGHTA, CDR2 FQGNSA. This CDR3 is 16 amino acids long. The CDR3 here is CASSSGYRATNEKLFF. For the CDR3, the DNA is TGTGCCAGCAGCTCAGGCTACAGGGCAACTAATGAAAAACTGTTTTTT.

The chain is built from TRBV4-1 and TRBJ2-1; D is unclear. This CDR3 is 15 amino acids long. The germline gives CDR1 MGHRA, CDR2 YSYEKL. The germline V and J ends were trimmed by 2 bases and 0 bases, with 8 bases remaining between them. The CDR3 here is CASSQFLGSYNEQFF. CDR3 sequence (DNA): TGCGCCAGCAGCCAATTTTTGGGCTCCTACAATGAGCAGTTCTTC.